The 22 T cell receptor beta chains given below trace back to one sample, sequenced in a study of blood T cell repertoires in COVID-19. Measured with immunoSEQ multiplex PCR; TCRdb has only the in-frame clones, and not every one. The sample yields around 220,000 clones, 90% seen once. The sample consisted of PBMCs or T cells enriched from blood (not recorded which). The receptors here all came from a young man who had been exposed to COVID-19.

The V call is TRBV5-1, the J call TRBJ1-6, with 7 positions matching TRBD1. Germline trimming cut 3 bases from V and 7 bases from J; bases unmatched to any gene: 7. The length of the CDR3 is 15 residues. Germline assignment: CDR1 SGHRS and CDR2 YFSETQ. CDR3 nucleotide sequence: TGCGCCAGCAGCTGGACAGGAAACCTGAATTCACCCCTCCACTTT. Protein sequence: CASSWTGNLNSPLHF.

V and J are TRBV29-1 and TRBJ1-1, with D uncertain. The germline gives CDR1 SQVTM, CDR2 ANQGSEA. The CDR3 totals 13 residues. The V end lost 4 bases, the J end lost 3 bases, and 12 bases lay between the germline ends. DNA for the CDR3: TGCAGCGTTGGTGGCAGGTATTACACTGAAGCTTTCTTT. This codes for CSVGGRYYTEAFF.

This rearrangement joins TRBV4-2 to TRBJ2-3; no definite D call. Trimming cost V 0 bases and J 4 bases, with 5 bases left between them. This CDR3 region has 13 residues. Germline CDR1 reads LGHNA; CDR2 reads YNFKEQ. The CDR3 DNA is TGTGCCAGCAGCCAAGATCTAGCAGATACGCAGTATTTT. It yields the protein CASSQDLADTQYF.

J is TRBJ2-4 and V is TRBV29-1; D not resolved. V lost 4 bases, J lost 4 bases, and 8 bases lay in between. The CDR3 has 12 amino acids. Looked up from germline, CDR1 is SQVTM and CDR2 is ANQGSEA. CDR3 residues: CSVVQAKNIQYF. The CDR3 DNA reads TGCAGCGTTGTGCAGGCAAAAAACATTCAGTACTTC.

As for this clone: The sample carries other DNA sequences with the same CDR3. The rearrangement uses TRBV15 and TRBJ1-2, with a possible D match to TRBD1 (6 bases). The CDR3 has 14 amino acids. V lost 0 bases, J lost 4 bases, and 9 bases lay in between. Germline CDR1 and CDR2: LNHNV and YYDKDF (reference sequence). The CDR3 loop reads CATSRDRGGYGYTF. CDR3 bases: TGTGCCACCAGCAGAGATCGAGGGGGCTATGGCTACACCTTC.

This clone was recorded only once. V is TRBV25-1 and J is TRBJ2-2, with D possibly matching TRBD2 (5 bases). V was trimmed by 5 bases and J by 7 bases, leaving 14 bases between them. Germline lookup yields CDR1 MGHDK and CDR2 SYGVNS. The CDR3 is 14 residues long. In DNA, the CDR3 is TGTGCCAGCAGTCCTCGCCATGCGGGCGGGGAGCTGTTTTTT. Its protein product is CASSPRHAGGELFF.

This clone was picked up a small number of times. The chain uses TRBV5-1 and TRBJ1-1, with D perhaps matching TRBD1 (6 bases). The ends were cut back, 4 bases at V and 8 bases at J, with 9 bases in the middle. The CDR3 is 11 residues long. Per the germline V gene, CDR1 is SGHRS and CDR2 is YFSETQ. The CDR3 nucleotides are TGCGCCAGCAGCCAAGACAGGGAAGCTTTCTTT. Translated, it gives CASSQDREAFF.

V gene TRBV9 combines with J gene TRBJ2-3, with 7 nucleotides matching TRBD1. This CDR3 region has 15 residues. V lost 3 bases to trimming and J lost 1 base; unmatched junction nucleotides: 5. Germline loops: CDR1 SGDLS, CDR2 YYNGEE. DNA for the CDR3: TGTGCCAGCAGCGGCACAGGGGCTGGCACAGATACGCAGTATTTT. This codes for CASSGTGAGTDTQYF.

The chain couples TRBV23-1 to TRBJ2-7; 8 bases fit TRBD1. TRBV23-1 is noted as an ORF with a role that remains uncertain. Trimming took 5 bases from V and 7 from J; bases not matched to a gene: 13. This CDR3 has 15 amino acids. CDR3 sequence (DNA): TGCGCCAGCAGTGCCCCTCCACAGGGGGTTTATGAGCAGTACTTC. This translates into CASSAPPQGVYEQYF.

The V gene is TRBV6-5, the J gene TRBJ1-2; the D is unclear. CDR3 size: 13 residues. CDR1 and CDR2 from the germline V gene are MNHEY and SVGAGI. The ends were cut back, 4 bases at V and 2 bases at J, with 8 bases in the middle. The CDR3 spells CASSWELNYGYTF. The CDR3 bases are TGTGCCAGCAGTTGGGAGCTCAACTATGGCTACACCTTC.

This chain connects TRBV7-9 to TRBJ1-2, with D possibly being TRBD1 (6 bases). V gave up 3 bases and J gave up 7 bases, with 18 bases separating them. Germline V gives CDR1 SEHNR, CDR2 FQNEAQ (reference sequence). The CDR3 loop spans 15 amino acids. The CDR3 loop is CASSFSDPGGPGYTF. In DNA, the CDR3 is TGTGCCAGCAGCTTCTCCGATCCCGGGGGGCCTGGCTACACCTTC.

The chain couples TRBV19 to TRBJ1-2; TRBD1 matches at 7 bases. The V segment lost 7 bases and the J segment 2 bases; nucleotides outside the gene matches: 16. The CDR3 has 17 residues. From germline, CDR1 is LNHDA and CDR2 SQIVND (reference sequence). The CDR3 reads CASTYDRARVKNYGYTF. CDR3 DNA sequence: TGTGCCAGTACCTATGACAGGGCCCGGGTGAAGAACTATGGCTACACCTTC.

V is TRBV4-1 and J is TRBJ2-5; weak D call: TRBD2 (7 bases). The CDR3 runs to 16 residues. V was pared by 1 base and J by 1 base, with 13 bases between. CDR1 is MGHRA and CDR2 is YSYEKL in the germline V gene. The CDR3 nucleotides read TGCGCCAGCAGCCAAGCCGGCGGGGGCTTCCAAGAGACCCAGTACTTC. This translates into CASSQAGGGFQETQYF.

The chain has TRBV24-1 and TRBJ2-2; the match to TRBD1 covers 9 bases. V lost 4 bases to trimming and J lost 13 bases; unmatched junction nucleotides: 6. CDR1 is KGHDR, CDR2 SFDVKD, per germline. This CDR3 region has 13 residues. CDR3 amino acids: CATSESGTGMLFF. In DNA form, the CDR3 reads TGTGCCACCAGTGAATCCGGGACAGGGATGCTGTTTTTT.

This chain uses TRBV29-1 with TRBJ1-2; D unclear. CDR3 length equals 13 residues. Germline-derived CDR1 and CDR2 are SQVTM and ANQGSEA. Trimming pared 7 bases from V and 2 bases from J, leaving 14 bases between. CDR3 amino acids: CSGETPNNYGYTF. The CDR3 bases are TGCAGCGGAGAGACACCAAACAACTATGGCTACACCTTC.

The genes are TRBV11-2 and TRBJ1-5; 7 nucleotides agree with TRBD1. CDR1 is SGHAT and CDR2 is FQNNGV in the germline V gene. J lost 3 bases, V lost 1 base, and 3 bases had no gene match. This CDR3 is 15 amino acids long. CDR3 in amino acids: CASSLGQGNNQPQHF. The CDR3 bases are TGTGCCAGCAGCTTAGGACAGGGAAACAATCAGCCCCAGCATTTT.

The chain employs TRBV15 and TRBJ1-1; 7 bases fit TRBD1. Germline V gene lookup returns CDR1 LNHNV and CDR2 YYDKDF (reference sequence). The CDR3 is made up of 14 amino acids. The J segment lost 5 bases and the V segment lost 3 bases, leaving 6 bases of the junction unmatched. This chain's CDR3 is CATSSDRVWTEAFF. The DNA for the CDR3 is TGTGCCACCAGCAGCGACAGGGTTTGGACTGAAGCTTTCTTT. The full variable domain, in which reference TRBV15 and TRBJ1-1 provide the parts outside the CDR3, is DAMVIQNPRYQVTQFGKPVTLSCSQTLNHNVMYWYQQKSSQAPKLLFHYYDKDFNNEADTPDNFQSRRPNTSFCFLDIRSPGLGDTAMYLCATSSDRVWTEAFFGQGTRLTVV.

The rearrangement links TRBV6-6 to TRBJ1-5, with D possibly matching TRBD1 (6 bases). V was trimmed by 6 bases and J by 1 base, leaving 13 bases between them. Germline V lookup: CDR1 MNHNY, CDR2 SVGAGI (reference sequence). The CDR3 runs 15 residues. CDR3 nucleotides: TGTGCCAGCAGAGAGGGCGGACAGAGCAATCAGCCCCAGCATTTT. It translates to CASREGGQSNQPQHF.

The genes are TRBV5-1 and TRBJ1-1; TRBD1 matches 11 bases. CDR3 length: 15 residues. Germline loops: CDR1 SGHRS, CDR2 YFSETQ. Unmatched junction bases numbered 7, after V lost 4 bases and J lost 5 bases. This CDR3 is CASSPEGQGETEAFF. The CDR3 DNA reads as TGCGCCAGCAGCCCCGAGGGACAGGGGGAGACTGAAGCTTTCTTT.

The V call is TRBV5-1, the J call TRBJ2-5, with 11 bases lining up with TRBD2. Germline-derived CDR1 and CDR2 are SGHRS and YFSETQ. This CDR3 region has 14 residues. V trimming: 0 bases; J trimming: 7 bases; junction bases outside the gene matches: 2. The CDR3 loop reads CASSLELAGGTQYF. The CDR3 DNA reads TGCGCCAGCAGCTTGGAGCTAGCGGGGGGGACCCAGTACTTC.

V usage is TRBV3-1 (or the pseudogene TRBV3-2) and J usage is TRBJ2-5; possible D gene TRBD2, 7 bases. The CDR3 has 14 amino acids. The germline V gene has CDR1 LGHDT and CDR2 YNNKEL (reference sequence). Trimming stripped 3 bases from V and 1 base from J, with 9 bases between. CDR3 in amino acids: CASSHRGAQETQYF. DNA for the CDR3: TGTGCCAGCAGCCATCGGGGGGCCCAAGAGACCCAGTACTTC.

This rearrangement joins TRBV30 to TRBJ1-6; D not resolved. The germline V gene has CDR1 GTSNPN and CDR2 SVGIG (reference sequence). Between the trimmed V and J ends, which lost 2 bases and 7 bases, there was a span of 12 bases. This CDR3 has 14 residues. DNA for the CDR3: TGTGCCTGGAGTTTTACAGTCGACAATTCACCCCTCCACTTT. Translation gives CAWSFTVDNSPLHF.